This is a list of T cell receptor beta chains from one sample in a study of cytomegalovirus exposure and HLA in healthy donors. Measured with immunoSEQ multiplex PCR; TCRdb has only the in-frame clones, and not every one. This sample has around 110,000 clones, with about 72% found just once. Sequencing was carried out using PBMCs. The receptors derive from a man younger than 30 in good health and CMV-seronegative. CDR3s include the opening cysteine and the closing phenylalanine or tryptophan. Each record gives: clone size, J gene, V gene, CDR3 protein. Some rows mark clone size as missing; the rest say once, few, many or name a class of expanded clone.

. | TRBJ2-5 | TRBV5-6 | CASSLDWGQVGGETQYF
. | . | TRBV28 | CATSSYEQYF
. | TRBJ1-2 | TRBV5-4 | CASSQGHPDYGYTF
. | TRBJ1-2 | TRBV19 | CASSIVGGEYGYTF
few | TRBJ2-3 | TRBV7-6 | CASRTKSTDTQYF
. | TRBJ2-3 | TRBV28 | CASRNYIAPDTQYF
many | TRBJ2-7 | TRBV4-3 | CASSQDRDYEQYF
. | TRBJ2-5 | TRBV11-2 | CASSPGVKETQYF
. | TRBJ2-2 | TRBV11-1 | CASSLNRGLTGELFF
. | TRBJ1-1 | TRBV12-5 | CASGLTGITKAFF
. | TRBJ1-6 | TRBV5-1 | CASSERINSPLHF
once | TRBJ1-1 | TRBV15 | CATSRDTANTEAFF
. | TRBJ1-1 | TRBV27 | CASSLQQHTEAFF
. | TRBJ2-7 | TRBV21-1 | CASSARQGSSYEQYF
. | TRBJ1-6 | TRBV6-1 | CASSVGDRDNSPLHF
. | TRBJ1-2 | TRBV9 | CASSPGQGSYGYTF
once | TRBJ1-1 | TRBV7-2 | CASSPVEGAYTEAFF
. | TRBJ1-2 | TRBV27 | CASSSIEEGARGYTF